The present T cell receptor (beta chain) was sequenced within a study of shared clonotypes between healthy human individuals. General study findings and limits: Clonotypes shared by all four donors outscored non-shared clonotypes in generation probability.

When replicate PCRs were run on sorted subsets, they used 200 ng DNA, tens of thousands of T cell genomes. Data came from immunoSEQ multiplex PCR; TCRdb stores just in-frame clones and leaves some out. The data show around 550,000 clones, 90% to 97% seen once. Both subsets, CD45RA+ naive and CD45RA-negative memory, were split from the CD4+ cells. Germline V gene lookup returns CDR1 MNHEY and CDR2 SMNVEV (reference sequence). V lost 4 bases and J 2 bases, leaving 12 bases between the germline ends. The CDR3 has 15 residues. Only one count was recorded for this clone. Its cognate antigen is unknown. The chain links TRBV27 to TRBJ1-5; no reliable D call. Material: naive CD4+ T cells sorted from blood. Described subset: CD45RA+ positively selected. This TCR derives from a woman in her 30s in good health. CDR3 sequence (DNA): TGTGCCAGCAGTTCGGGTTATTTTGGCAATCAGCCCCAGCATTTT. It encodes CASSSGYFGNQPQHF.